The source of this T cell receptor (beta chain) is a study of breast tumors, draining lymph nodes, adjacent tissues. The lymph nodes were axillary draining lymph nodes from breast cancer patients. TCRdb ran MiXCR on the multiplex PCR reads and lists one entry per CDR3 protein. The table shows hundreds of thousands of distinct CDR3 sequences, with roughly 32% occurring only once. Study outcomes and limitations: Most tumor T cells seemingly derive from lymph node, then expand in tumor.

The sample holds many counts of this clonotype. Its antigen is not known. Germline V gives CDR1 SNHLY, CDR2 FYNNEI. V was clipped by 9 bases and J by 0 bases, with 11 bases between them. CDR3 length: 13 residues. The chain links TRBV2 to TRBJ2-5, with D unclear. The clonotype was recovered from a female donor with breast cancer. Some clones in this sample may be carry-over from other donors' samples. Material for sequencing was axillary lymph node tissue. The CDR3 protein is CASRQAYQETQYF. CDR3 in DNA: TGTGCCAGTAGACAAGCGTACCAAGAGACCCAGTACTTC.